The T cell receptor beta chain described here comes from a study of blood T cell repertoires in COVID-19. CDR3 length: 16 residues. With V trimmed by 3 bases and J by 2 bases, 7 bases remained unmatched. Per the germline V gene, CDR1 is SGHNT and CDR2 is YYREEE (reference sequence). As handled by the study authors: Estimation of nucleated cell counts was performed using reference gene primer amplification. TCRdb's table, derived via immunoSEQ multiplex PCR, lists solely in-frame clones and lacks some. V, J and clone size derive from that table, while D and trimming were established from the DNA sequence. The repertoire holds some 330,000 clones, around 90% seen once, with over 4.5% in the top ten.

This chain connects TRBV5-4 to TRBJ2-1; 8 nucleotides agree with TRBD2. Sequences were obtained from PBMCs or T cells enriched from blood (not recorded which). The receptor was derived from a man aged 30-40 years who had recovered from COVID-19. CDR3 nucleotide sequence: TGTGCCAGCAGCTCGAGGGCGGGGGGACCCTACAATGAGCAGTTCTTC. Its protein is CASSSRAGGPYNEQFF. Combining the CDR3 with reference TRBV5-4 and TRBJ2-1 gives the whole variable domain ETGVTQSPTHLIKTRGQQVTLRCSSQSGHNTVSWYQQALGQGPQFIFQYYREEENGRGNFPPRFSGLQFPNYSSELNVNALELDDSALYLCASSSRAGGPYNEQFFGPGTRLTVL.